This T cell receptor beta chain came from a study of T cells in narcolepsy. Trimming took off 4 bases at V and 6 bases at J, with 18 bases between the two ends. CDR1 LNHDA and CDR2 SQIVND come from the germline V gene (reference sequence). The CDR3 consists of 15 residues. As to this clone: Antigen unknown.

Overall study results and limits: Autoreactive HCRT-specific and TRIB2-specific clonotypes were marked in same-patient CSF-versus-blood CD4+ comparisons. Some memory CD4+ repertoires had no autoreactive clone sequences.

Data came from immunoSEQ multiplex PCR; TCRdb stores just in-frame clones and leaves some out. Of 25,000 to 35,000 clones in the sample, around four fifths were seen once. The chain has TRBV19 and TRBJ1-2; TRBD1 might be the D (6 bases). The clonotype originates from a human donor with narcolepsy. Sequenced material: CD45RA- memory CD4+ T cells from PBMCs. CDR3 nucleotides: TGTGCCAGTAGTACAGTATCAGGGGCGTATAATGGCTACACCTTC. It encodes CASSTVSGAYNGYTF.